Listed below are T cell receptor beta chains from one sample, sequenced in a study of T cell responses to AZD1222 COVID-19 vaccine. The assay was immunoSEQ multiplex PCR, and TCRdb's table has in-frame clones only and misses some. The sample carries 100,000 to 150,000 clones, 90% recorded once. The sequences come from peripheral blood, collected on day 0 of MenACWY control vaccination. These receptor sequences come from an adult in good health. Each CDR3 is given with its conserved first and last residue. D genes are given only for firm matches. A row's size may be missing; if present it is once, few, many or a size class.

CDR3: CASSSGSRLVETQYF
DNA: TGTGCCAGCAGCTCAGGGTCTCGGTTAGTAGAGACCCAGTACTTC
size: once
D: -
J: TRBJ2-5
length: 15
V: TRBV5-6

CDR3: CASSYSGTGDTEAFF
DNA: TGTGCCAGCAGTTACTCGGGGACAGGGGACACTGAAGCTTTCTTT
size: -
D: TRBD1
J: TRBJ1-1
length: 15
V: TRBV6-5

CDR3: CASSSRNVIYGYTF
DNA: TGTGCCAGCAGCTCGAGGAATGTTATCTATGGCTACACCTTC
size: -
D: -
J: TRBJ1-2
length: 14
V: TRBV5-6

CDR3: CASSNRTRSESNYGYTF
DNA: TGTGCCAGCAGCAATCGGACCAGGTCAGAATCTAACTATGGCTACACCTTC
size: -
D: -
J: TRBJ1-2
length: 17
V: TRBV21-1

CDR3: CASSPLGGSSDTQYF
DNA: TGCGCCAGCAGCCCCCTCGGCGGGAGTTCAGATACGCAGTATTTT
size: -
D: TRBD2
J: TRBJ2-3
length: 15
V: TRBV5-1

CDR3: CASSLGRQEFF
DNA: TGTGCCAGCAGCTTGGGTAGGCAAGAGTTCTTC
size: once
D: -
J: TRBJ2-1
length: 11
V: TRBV5-6

CDR3: CASSQTPGAEAFF
DNA: TGTGCCAGCAGCCAAACACCAGGGGCTGAAGCTTTCTTT
size: -
D: -
J: TRBJ1-1
length: 13
V: TRBV3-1/TRBV3-2

CDR3: CASSPEQDFYGYTF
DNA: TGCGCCAGCAGCCCAGAACAGGACTTCTATGGCTACACCTTC
size: -
D: -
J: TRBJ1-2
length: 14
V: TRBV4-1

CDR3: CASRKGAYNEQFF
DNA: TGTGCCAGCAGGAAGGGGGCATACAATGAGCAGTTCTTC
size: -
D: TRBD1
J: TRBJ2-1
length: 13
V: TRBV27

CDR3: CASNPKTSGSLNEQFF
DNA: TGCGCCAGCAACCCCAAGACTAGCGGGAGCCTCAATGAGCAGTTCTTC
size: -
D: TRBD2
J: TRBJ2-1
length: 16
V: TRBV5-1

CDR3: CASSPTGGDTEAFF
DNA: TGTGCCAGCTCACCCACAGGGGGGGACACTGAAGCTTTCTTT
size: -
D: TRBD1
J: TRBJ1-1
length: 14
V: TRBV18

CDR3: CASSIFGDEWGSEQFF
DNA: TGTGCCAGTAGTATATTCGGAGATGAGTGGGGCTCTGAGCAGTTCTTC
size: -
D: -
J: TRBJ2-1
length: 16
V: TRBV19

CDR3: CASSPPGQGTNTEAFF
DNA: TGTGCCAGCAGCCCTCCCGGACAGGGGACGAACACTGAAGCTTTCTTT
size: -
D: TRBD1
J: TRBJ1-1
length: 16
V: TRBV3-1/TRBV3-2

CDR3: CASSPSRQGRGEKLFF
DNA: TGTGCCAGCAGCCCATCCCGTCAGGGGAGGGGAGAAAAACTGTTTTTT
size: -
D: -
J: TRBJ1-4
length: 16
V: TRBV7-2

CDR3: CASRPPLRGGIPSTDTQYF
DNA: TGTGCCAGCAGGCCCCCACTGCGCGGGGGAATTCCTAGCACAGATACGCAGTATTTT
size: -
D: TRBD2
J: TRBJ2-3
length: 19
V: TRBV28

CDR3: CASSERITDTQYF
DNA: TGTGCCAGCAGTGAAAGGATCACAGATACGCAGTATTTT
size: -
D: -
J: TRBJ2-3
length: 13
V: TRBV27

CDR3: CASSPTWPDGDEKLFF
DNA: TGTGCCAGCAGCCCTACCTGGCCCGATGGCGATGAAAAACTGTTTTTT
size: -
D: -
J: TRBJ1-4
length: 16
V: TRBV28

CDR3: CASSPSGRAVRGTGELFF
DNA: TGTGCCAGCTCTCCTAGCGGGAGGGCCGTTCGTGGCACCGGGGAGCTGTTTTTT
size: -
D: TRBD2
J: TRBJ2-2
length: 18
V: TRBV18

CDR3: CASSWSGQGWSSPLHF
DNA: TGTGCCAGCAGTTGGTCCGGACAGGGATGGAGTTCACCCCTCCACTTT
size: -
D: TRBD1
J: TRBJ1-6
length: 16
V: TRBV27

CDR3: CASSLKGNEQYF
DNA: TGTGCCAGCAGCCTAAAGGGTAACGAGCAGTACTTC
size: -
D: -
J: TRBJ2-7
length: 12
V: TRBV7-2

CDR3: CASRTRETQYF
DNA: TGTGCCAGCAGAACACGGGAGACCCAGTACTTC
size: -
D: -
J: TRBJ2-5
length: 11
V: TRBV6-5

CDR3: CASSLVDYGYNEQFF
DNA: TGTGCCAGCAGCTTAGTCGACTACGGCTACAATGAGCAGTTCTTC
size: once
D: -
J: TRBJ2-1
length: 15
V: TRBV7-7

CDR3: CASSLQGNTEAFF
DNA: TGTGCCAGCAGTTTACAGGGGAACACTGAAGCTTTCTTT
size: -
D: -
J: TRBJ1-1
length: 13
V: TRBV27

CDR3: CASSLAAGNSNQPQHF
DNA: TGTGCCAGCAGCTTAGCGGCAGGAAATAGCAATCAGCCCCAGCATTTT
size: -
D: -
J: TRBJ1-5
length: 16
V: TRBV7-8

CDR3: CASSSTGTDYNEQFF
DNA: TGCGCCAGCAGCTCTACCGGGACAGATTACAATGAGCAGTTCTTC
size: -
D: TRBD1
J: TRBJ2-1
length: 15
V: TRBV5-1

CDR3: CASRRRDTFQLFF
DNA: TGTGCCAGCAGGCGGCGGGACACCTTTCAACTGTTTTTT
size: once
D: -
J: TRBJ1-4
length: 13
V: TRBV3-1/TRBV3-2

CDR3: CASSIDYWGRGPQHF
DNA: TGTGCCAGTAGTATAGACTACTGGGGTAGGGGGCCCCAGCATTTT
size: -
D: -
J: TRBJ1-5
length: 15
V: TRBV19

CDR3: CASSPGLVAGNTIYF
DNA: TGTGCCAGCAGCCCGGGTTTAGTTGCCGGAAACACCATATATTTT
size: -
D: -
J: TRBJ1-3
length: 15
V: TRBV2